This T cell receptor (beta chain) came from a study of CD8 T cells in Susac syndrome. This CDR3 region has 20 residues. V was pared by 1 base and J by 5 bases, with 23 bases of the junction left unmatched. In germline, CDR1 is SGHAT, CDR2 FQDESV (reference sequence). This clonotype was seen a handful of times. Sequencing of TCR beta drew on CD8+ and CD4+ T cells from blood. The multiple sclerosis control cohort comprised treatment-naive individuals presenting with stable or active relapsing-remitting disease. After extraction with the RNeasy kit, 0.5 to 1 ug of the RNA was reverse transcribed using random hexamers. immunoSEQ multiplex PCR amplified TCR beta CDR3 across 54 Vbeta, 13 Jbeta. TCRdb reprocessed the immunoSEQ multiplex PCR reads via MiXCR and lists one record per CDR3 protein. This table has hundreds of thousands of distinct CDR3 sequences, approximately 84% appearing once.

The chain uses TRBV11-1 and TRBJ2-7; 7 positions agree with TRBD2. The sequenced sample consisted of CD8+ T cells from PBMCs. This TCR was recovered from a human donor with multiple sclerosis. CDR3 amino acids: CASSLVLVLPWAGEVDEQYF. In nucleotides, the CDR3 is TGTGCCAGCAGCTTAGTCCTCGTACTCCCCTGGGCGGGAGAGGTGGACGAGCAGTACTTC.